This TCR beta chain appears in the sequencing data of a study of cytomegalovirus exposure and HLA in healthy donors. Whole-study results and caveats: Analysis performed later showed TCR beta chains linked to HLA being more clonally expanded than equally common others.

The PCR ran on 60 Vbeta and 13 Jbeta primers. Assay used: immunoSEQ multiplex PCR; TCRdb lists only in-frame clones, some missing. The table shows hundreds of thousands of clones, with 82% occurring only once. On this clone: The antigen is unknown.

The CDR3 spans 18 residues. V was clipped by 6 bases and J by 7 bases; unmatched bases: 16. Germline-derived CDR1 and CDR2 are MNHGY and SAAAGT. This chain connects TRBV6-8 to TRBJ1-4, with 11 nucleotides matching TRBD1. What was sequenced was PBMCs. The TCR was taken from a woman in her forties in good health and CMV-seronegative. The CDR3 spells CASRDPGQGGERSEKLFF. The CDR3 coding sequence is TGTGCCAGCAGAGATCCGGGACAGGGGGGGGAGAGGAGTGAAAAACTGTTTTTT.